The 5 T cell receptor beta chains in this list originate from one sample, sequenced in a study of T cell responses to AZD1222 COVID-19 vaccine. Data came from immunoSEQ multiplex PCR; TCRdb stores just in-frame clones and leaves some out. The repertoire holds some 160,000 clones, with roughly 92% as singletons. Source: peripheral blood, taken on day 0 of AZD1222 vaccination. Receptor source: an adult in good health.

This rearrangement joins TRBV7-2 to TRBJ1-1; 8 bases agree with TRBD1. The CDR3 is made up of 15 amino acids. Losses at the gene ends were 3 bases for V and 3 bases for J; bases not matched to a gene: 6. Germline V CDR1 and CDR2: SGHTA, FQGNSA. The chain's CDR3 is CASSFYRGGDTEAFF. The CDR3 DNA is TGTGCCAGCAGCTTTTACAGGGGGGGAGACACTGAAGCTTTCTTT. Using reference TRBV7-2 and TRBJ1-1 for the parts outside the CDR3, the full variable domain is GAGVSQSPSNKVTEKGKDVELRCDPISGHTALYWYRQSLGQGLEFLIYFQGNSAPDKSGLPSDRFSAERTGGSVSTLTIQRTQQEDSAVYLCASSFYRGGDTEAFFGQGTRLTVV.

The chain links TRBV4-1 to TRBJ1-6; a possible D gene is TRBD1 (5 bases). Trimming stripped 8 bases from V and 5 bases from J, with 13 bases between. CDR1 MGHRA and CDR2 YSYEKL come from the germline V gene. The CDR3 is 14 residues long. The DNA of the CDR3 is TGCGCCAGCGGCAGGGACCGAGATAATTCACCCCTCCACTTT. This codes for CASGRDRDNSPLHF.

On this clone itself: This CDR3 is also generated by other DNA sequences in the sample. This sequence joins TRBV11-2 and TRBJ1-1; D remains ambiguous. Germline-derived CDR1 and CDR2 are SGHAT and FQNNGV. CDR3 length equals 13 residues. The germline V and J ends were trimmed by 3 bases and 0 bases, with 5 bases remaining between them. The CDR3 DNA follows: TGTGCCAGCAGCTTTGAGGTGAACACTGAAGCTTTCTTT. This codes for CASSFEVNTEAFF.

This clone was counted only a few times. J is TRBJ2-6 and V is TRBV2; either TRBD1 or TRBD2 may supply D (5 bases each). The germline V gene has CDR1 SNHLY and CDR2 FYNNEI. The CDR3 is made up of 15 amino acids. V was trimmed by 9 bases and J by 1 base, leaving 13 bases between them. The CDR3 coding sequence is TGTGCCAGAAGAGGGGCGGTGTCTGGGGCCAACGTCCTGACTTTC. Translating gives CARRGAVSGANVLTF.

The gene calls are TRBV28 and TRBJ1-1; no clear D. The CDR3 contains 14 residues. Trimming pared 4 bases from V and 2 bases from J, leaving 11 bases between. The V gene's germline CDR1 is MDHEN and CDR2 SYDVKM. CDR3: CASSSGAFNTEAFF. The CDR3 DNA follows: TGTGCCAGCAGTTCAGGCGCGTTCAACACTGAAGCTTTCTTT.